This TCR beta chain was sequenced in a study of T cells in Graves' hyperthyroidism and ophthalmopathy. About this clonotype: Its antigen is not identified.

General study points: The authors' 13 V-J model separated ophthalmopathy from stable hyperthyroidism.

Using RNA transcripts as the source, TCR beta CDR3 regions were amplified. HTBI primers were employed in a first-round RT-PCR of the TCR CDR3. One entry per CDR3 protein results from TCRdb running MiXCR on the multiplex PCR reads. The sample contains 600,000 to 700,000 distinct CDR3 sequences, nearly 45% of which appear only once. The receptor was derived from an adult man with Graves' disease, either hyperthyroidism or ophthalmopathy (not recorded which). Specimen: peripheral blood or thyroid tissue (not recorded which).

CDR3 in amino acids: CANNRHRDDEQYF. DNA for the CDR3: TGTGCCAACAACCGCCACCGGGACGACGAGCAGTACTTC. The rearrangement links TRBV7-6 to TRBJ2-7, with D perhaps matching TRBD1 or TRBD2 (5 bases each). Germline-derived CDR1 and CDR2 are SGHVS and FNYEAQ. V lost 10 bases and J lost 5, with 18 bases in between. The CDR3 totals 13 residues.